Following are 23 T cell receptor beta chains from one sample sequenced in a study of molecular identifiers for immune sequencing clone quantification. Via MiXCR, TCRdb re-called the PCR reads, giving one row per CDR3 protein. The sample records 400,000 to 600,000 distinct CDR3 sequences, about a quarter being singletons. Source material: naive CD8+ T cells from blood, with Jurkat cell RNA spiked in. Regarding subset: FACS-sorted CD8+CD4-CCR7+CD45RA+ naive T cells. The receptors stem from a human donor in good health. Some libraries in this study had Jurkat cell RNA spiked in.

This clonotype was counted between two and nine times. J is TRBJ2-7 and V is TRBV21-1; TRBD1, the table's D call, lacks a check against the DNA. TRBV21-1 is shown as a pseudogene. This CDR3 has 16 residues. The CDR3 spells CASSEGTGATAYEQYF. The CDR3 DNA follows: TGTGCCAGCAGCGAAGGGACAGGGGCGACTGCCTACGAGCAGTACTTC.

This clonotype has a count of ten or more. The rearrangement uses TRBV4-2 and TRBJ2-7; TRBD1 or TRBD2 may be the D gene (5 bases each). Trimming pared 0 bases from V and 3 bases from J, leaving 12 bases between. CDR1 is LGHNA, CDR2 YNFKEQ, per germline. The CDR3 length is 15 residues. The CDR3 loop reads CASSQEEGYGYEQYF. CDR3 nucleotide sequence: TGTGCCAGCAGCCAAGAAGAGGGGTACGGCTACGAGCAGTACTTC.

The chain joins TRBV9 to TRBJ2-7; a weak D match, TRBD2 (5 bases). Germline CDR1 and CDR2: SGDLS and YYNGEE. The CDR3 spans 15 residues. V was shortened by 0 bases and J by 0 bases, with 10 bases between the two germline ends. Here the CDR3 DNA reads TGTGCCAGCAGCGTAGGAAGCGGAGTCTCCTACGAGCAGTACTTC. Amino acid sequence: CASSVGSGVSYEQYF. Supplemented by reference TRBV9 and TRBJ2-7, the full variable domain reads DSGVTQTPKHLITATGQRVTLRCSPRSGDLSVYWYQQSLDQGLQFLIQYYNGEERAKGNILERFSAQQFPDLHSELNLSSLELGDSALYFCASSVGSGVSYEQYFGPGTRLTVT.

J is TRBJ1-6 and V is TRBV7-9; D ambiguous. Trimming removed 2 bases at V and 4 bases at J, with 9 bases between. From germline, CDR1 is SEHNR and CDR2 FQNEAQ (reference sequence). The CDR3 consists of 15 residues. The CDR3, as DNA: TGTGCCAGCAGCTTACGAACAGATTATAATTCACCCCTCCACTTT. As protein: CASSLRTDYNSPLHF.

The rearrangement joins TRBV12-3 or TRBV12-4 to TRBJ1-3; the D gene is possibly TRBD1 (6 bases). The CDR3 extends over 14 amino acids. The V and J ends lost 1 base and 7 bases respectively, with 11 bases between them. The DNA for the CDR3 is TGTGCCAGCAGTTTAGTAGGGACAACTAACACCATATATTTT. This encodes CASSLVGTTNTIYF.

A note on this clonotype: A much bigger clone sits one base away, suggesting this may be a read error. This sequence joins TRBV2 and TRBJ1-2; D unresolved. Germline lookup yields CDR1 SNHLY and CDR2 FYNNEI. The CDR3 extends over 12 amino acids. CDR3 region: CAGSEYNYGYTF. DNA of the CDR3: TGTGCCGGCAGCGAGTACAACTATGGCTACACCTTC.

The V gene is TRBV9, the J gene TRBJ1-6; D is possibly TRBD1 (6 bases). The CDR3 consists of 15 residues. The V and J ends lost 0 bases and 6 bases respectively, with 10 bases between them. From germline, CDR1 is SGDLS and CDR2 YYNGEE. The CDR3 coding sequence is TGTGCCAGCAGCGTAGATTGGACAGCTAATTCACCCCTCCACTTT. It encodes CASSVDWTANSPLHF. The full variable domain, its missing parts supplied by reference TRBV9 and TRBJ1-6, is DSGVTQTPKHLITATGQRVTLRCSPRSGDLSVYWYQQSLDQGLQFLIQYYNGEERAKGNILERFSAQQFPDLHSELNLSSLELGDSALYFCASSVDWTANSPLHFGNGTRLTVT.

At least ten counts were recorded for this clonotype. The chain couples TRBV20-1 to TRBJ2-7, with TRBD1 matching 11 bases. The J segment lost 4 bases and the V segment lost 3 bases, leaving 2 bases of the junction unmatched. Germline loops: CDR1 DFQATT, CDR2 SNEGSKA (reference sequence). The CDR3 consists of 13 residues. This CDR3 is CSASRDRGYEQYF. The DNA for the CDR3 is TGCAGTGCTAGCCGGGACAGGGGGTACGAGCAGTACTTC.

V and J are TRBV6-5 and TRBJ1-1; 8 positions agree with TRBD1. Germline V gene sequence: CDR1 MNHEY, CDR2 SVGAGI. Trimming removed 7 bases from V and 13 bases from J; junction bases left unmatched: 14. CDR3 length: 13 amino acids. The CDR3 protein is CASILGGGQEVFF. The DNA for the CDR3 is TGTGCCAGCATTCTGGGGGGGGGACAGGAGGTTTTCTTT.

The genes are TRBV4-3 and TRBJ2-3, with TRBD2 matching over 9 bases. Germline V gene lookup returns CDR1 LGHNA and CDR2 YSLEER. The J segment lost 3 bases and the V segment lost 0 bases, leaving 7 bases of the junction unmatched. The length of the CDR3 is 17 residues. CDR3 DNA sequence: TGCGCCAGCAGCCAAGATAGGGCTAGCGGGATGACAGATACGCAGTATTTT. Translation gives CASSQDRASGMTDTQYF.

The chain has TRBV13 and TRBJ2-7; D gene uncertain. This CDR3 contains 13 residues. The V end lost 5 bases, the J end lost 0 bases, and 8 bases lay between the germline ends. Germline V lookup: CDR1 PRHDT, CDR2 FYEKMQ (reference sequence). In DNA, the CDR3 is TGTGCCAGCAGCCCACACCACTCCTACGAGCAGTACTTC. Encoded protein: CASSPHHSYEQYF.

As for this clonotype: Possible read error: a much larger clone is one base away. V is TRBV7-9 and J is TRBJ1-5; D gene unclear. The CDR3 length is 12 residues. V lost 1 base and J 6 bases, leaving 4 bases between the germline ends. CDR1 is SEHNR and CDR2 is FQNEAQ in the germline V gene (reference sequence). CDR3 sequence: CASSLVTQPQHF. The CDR3 DNA reads as TGTGCCAGCAGCTTAGTGACTCAGCCCCAGCATTTT.

With regard to this clonotype: With a much larger clone just one base away, this may be a read error. The V gene is TRBV4-3, the J gene TRBJ2-1; no firm D call. CDR1 and CDR2 from the germline V gene are LGHNA and YSLEER. The V end lost 0 bases, the J end lost 8 bases, and 11 bases lay between the germline ends. This CDR3 has 14 residues. CDR3 sequence: CASSQDVRLDEQFF. CDR3 coding DNA: TGCGCCAGCAGCCAAGATGTCAGGCTGGATGAGCAGTTCTTC.

The CDR3 DNA follows: TGTGCCAGCAGTTACCTCGACCACACCGGGGAGCTGTTTTTT. It translates to CASSYLDHTGELFF. The V gene is TRBV6-2 or TRBV6-3, the J gene TRBJ2-2; D uncertain. This CDR3 spans 14 amino acids. Trimming left V 2 bases short and J 3 bases short, with 7 bases between. Germline V gives CDR1 MNHEY, CDR2 SVGEGT.

V and J are TRBV19 and TRBJ1-1, with D uncertain. V dropped 0 bases and J dropped 0 bases, with 2 bases sitting between them. The CDR3 contains 13 residues. CDR1 is LNHDA, CDR2 SQIVND, per germline (reference sequence). CDR3 protein: CASSIEVNTEAFF. In DNA, the CDR3 is TGTGCCAGTAGTATAGAAGTGAACACTGAAGCTTTCTTT.

As for this clonotype: Given a much more abundant clone one base away, this may be a read error. The chain's CDR3 is CASSSSEQYF. The CDR3 DNA sequence: TGTGCCAGCAGCTCCTCCGAGCAGTACTTC. The chain links TRBV2 to TRBJ2-7; D gene unclear. The CDR3 spans 10 residues. CDR1 and CDR2 (germline): SNHLY, FYNNEI.

This clonotype was recorded many times. The chain is built from TRBV12-3 or TRBV12-4 and TRBJ2-3; D is undetermined. Trimming stripped 0 bases from V and 0 bases from J, with 13 bases between. The CDR3 is 17 amino acids. The CDR3 is CASSLAHWNTSTDTQYF. The CDR3 DNA reads TGTGCCAGCAGTTTAGCGCATTGGAATACTAGCACAGATACGCAGTATTTT.

Worth noting for this clonotype: Since a much larger clone is just one base distant, this may be a read error. The chain combines TRBV9 with TRBJ2-7; D not resolved. Per germline, CDR1 SGDLS and CDR2 YYNGEE. CDR3 length equals 15 residues. The CDR3 region has the DNA TGTGCCAGCAGCGTAAGCGAGGCCCCGGCCTACAAGCAGTACTTC. Translated: CASSVSEAPAYKQYF.

This clonotype was counted at least ten times. The chain has TRBV2 and TRBJ2-3; 8 bases align to TRBD2. Germline V gene sequence: CDR1 SNHLY, CDR2 FYNNEI. The CDR3 is made up of 15 amino acids. V was pared by 3 bases and J by 6 bases, with 8 bases of the junction left unmatched. The CDR3, as DNA: TGTGCCAGCAGTGATTCGACTAGCGAATCCGATACGCAGTATTTT. It specifies CASSDSTSESDTQYF. Full variable domain (rest looked up from reference TRBV2 and TRBJ2-3): EPEVTQTPSHQVTQMGQEVILRCVPISNHLYFYWYRQILGQKVEFLVSFYNNEISEKSEIFDDQFSVERPDGSNFTLKIRSTKLEDSAMYFCASSDSTSESDTQYFGPGTRLTVL.

The sample holds many counts of this clonotype. CDR3 bases: TGCAGCGTGCAACTAGCGAAAATTGGTACAGATACGCAGTATTTT. Its translation: CSVQLAKIGTDTQYF. This chain joins TRBV29-1 and TRBJ2-3; 7 bases are a match to TRBD2. The CDR3 length is 15 residues. Trimming cost V 6 bases and J 3 bases; bases outside gene matches: 12. CDR1 is SQVTM, CDR2 ANQGSEA, per germline.

This clonotype has only a few counts. The chain has TRBV5-5 and TRBJ2-1, with 8 nucleotides matching TRBD1. CDR1 and CDR2 (germline): SGHKS, YYEKEE (reference sequence). CDR3 length equals 15 residues. Losses at the gene ends were 4 bases for V and 5 bases for J; bases not matched to a gene: 8. CDR3 bases: TGTGCCAGCAGCCCCTACCGACAGGGGAACAATGAGCAGTTCTTC. It yields the protein CASSPYRQGNNEQFF.

This clonotype occurred a few times. The gene calls are TRBV7-3 and TRBJ2-2; perhaps TRBD2 as D (5 bases). Germline values: CDR1 SGHTA, CDR2 FQGTGA. This CDR3 comprises 17 residues. V lost 5 bases, J lost 5 bases, and 21 bases lay in between. The chain's CDR3 is CASSPPIGSGATGELFF. The CDR3 DNA reads as TGTGCCAGCAGCCCCCCGATTGGGAGCGGTGCGACCGGGGAGCTGTTTTTT.

This clonotype was detected many times. This chain links TRBV29-1 with TRBJ2-7; 7 bases map to TRBD1. CDR3 length: 13 amino acids. Germline trimming cut 5 bases from V and 0 bases from J; bases unmatched to any gene: 4. Germline V gene sequence: CDR1 SQVTM, CDR2 ANQGSEA. DNA for the CDR3: TGCAGCGTTCCCGGGACAGACTCCTACGAGCAGTACTTC. Amino acids: CSVPGTDSYEQYF.